One sample yielded the 22 T cell receptor beta chains listed below, sequenced in a study of tumor-infiltrating lymphocytes in oesophageal squamous cell carcinoma. TCRdb independently ran MiXCR on the PCR reads; one entry per CDR3 protein. The sample has over 11,000 distinct CDR3 sequences; roughly 47% are singletons. The sequencing input was blood. The receptors derive from a male donor with esophageal squamous cell carcinoma.

Note on this clonotype: The CDR3 carries no conserved terminal phenylalanine or tryptophan, so it likely arises from a read error. No DNA is shown, since the ends of the CDR3 on it are uncertain; the CDR3 is the one TCRdb lists. V and J are TRBV7-2 and TRBJ2-1; the D call in the table, TRBD2, was not verified against the DNA. The germline V gene encodes CDR1 SGHTA and CDR2 FQGNSA. The CDR3 extends over 16 residues, inclusive of both ends. The CDR3 sequence is CASSLVWSSYEQYFGN.

This clonotype was recorded at least ten times. The rearrangement joins TRBV5-1 to TRBJ2-4, with 11 bases aligning to TRBD1. The end of the DNA is better explained by TRBJ2-7, so the J call may be wrong. The CDR3 has 14 amino acids. Germline lookup yields CDR1 SGHRS and CDR2 YFSETQ. The CDR3 sequence: CASSLGTGGGEQYF. The DNA of the CDR3 is TGCGCCAGCAGCCTCGGGACAGGGGGTGGCGAGCAGTACTTC.

This clonotype ranks as large. V usage is TRBV7-2 and J usage is TRBJ2-5; unclear D gene. CDR3 length: 13 residues. Between the trimmed V and J ends, which lost 1 base and 2 bases, there was a span of 5 bases. Germline CDR1 SGHTA, CDR2 FQGNSA. This chain's CDR3 is CASSLVLQETQYF. The CDR3 DNA is TGTGCCAGCAGCTTAGTCTTACAAGAGACCCAGTACTTC.

This chain links TRBV7-2 with TRBJ2-5; D ambiguous. V lost 5 bases and J lost 1, with 14 bases in between. Per germline, CDR1 SGHTA and CDR2 FQGNSA. The CDR3 contains 15 residues. The CDR3 sequence: CASSPAWARQETQYF. The CDR3 region has the DNA TGTGCCAGCAGCCCTGCATGGGCCCGCCAAGAGACCCAGTACTTC.

This clonotype was detected many times. Written as DNA, the CDR3 is TGTGCCAGCAGCAATTTTGGGAAGGGGGCATTCACCGGGGAGCTGTTTTTT. As protein: CASSNFGKGAFTGELFF. The gene calls are TRBV6-1 and TRBJ2-2; 7 bases are shared with TRBD1. Trimming cost V 6 bases and J 4 bases; bases outside gene matches: 14. Germline values: CDR1 MNHNS, CDR2 SASEGT. This CDR3 has 17 amino acids.

V gene TRBV12-3 or TRBV12-4 combines with J gene TRBJ2-7; D is possibly TRBD1 or TRBD2 (5 bases each). The closer fit of TRBJ2-1 to the DNA end suggests the J call may be wrong. The CDR3 has 15 amino acids. CDR3 residues: CASSRGASSYNEQFF. CDR3 DNA sequence: TGTGCCAGCAGTAGGGGAGCTAGCTCCTACAATGAGCAGTTCTTC.

This clonotype is labeled as medium-sized. The chain carries TRBV12-3 or TRBV12-4 and TRBJ2-5, with D uncertain. There are 11 residues in the CDR3. The ends were cut back, 4 bases at V and 5 bases at J, with 5 bases in the middle. The chain's CDR3 is CASSSPETQYF. The DNA for the CDR3 is TGTGCCAGCAGTTCCCCCGAGACCCAGTACTTC.

This clonotype was recorded at least ten times. CDR3: CASSPGSQGEWEKLFF. The CDR3 DNA follows: TGTGCCAGCAGTCCCGGTAGCCAGGGGGAATGGGAAAAACTGTTTTTT. V is TRBV6-1 and J is TRBJ1-4; TRBD1 aligns across 7 bases. V was clipped by 5 bases and J by 8 bases; unmatched bases: 14. The CDR3 sequence is 16 residues long. CDR1 and CDR2 (germline): MNHNS, SASEGT.

This chain links TRBV28 with TRBJ2-3; D gene ambiguous. The tail of the sequence fits TRBJ2-7 better, so the J call may be wrong. The CDR3 runs 14 residues. Germline-derived CDR1 and CDR2 are MDHEN and SYDVKM. CDR3 sequence: CASSGHAGTDTQYF. The CDR3 DNA reads TGTGCCAGTTCCGGTCATGCTGGCACAGATACGCAGTACTTC.

This clonotype was seen repeatedly, ten times or more. The chain links TRBV7-9 to TRBJ2-7, with a weak D call TRBD1 (5 bases). The CDR3 totals 15 residues. V lost 1 base, J lost 6 bases, and 16 bases lay in between. Per the germline V gene, CDR1 is SEHNR and CDR2 is FQNEAQ (reference sequence). The CDR3 coding sequence is TGTGCCAGCAGCTTAGATCTGGGGCCCCAATCCGAGCAGTACTTC. This sequence encodes CASSLDLGPQSEQYF. The entire variable domain, with the rest obtained from reference TRBV7-9 and TRBJ2-7, is as follows: DTGVSQNPRHKITKRGQNVTFRCDPISEHNRLYWYRQTLGQGPEFLTYFQNEAQLEKSRLLSDRFSAERPKGSFSTLEIQRTEQGDSAMYLCASSLDLGPQSEQYFGPGTRLTVT.

In this sample, this clonotype turned up many times. V usage is TRBV6-2 or TRBV6-3 and J usage is TRBJ1-3; possible D gene TRBD1, 5 bases. Germline V gene data show CDR1 as MNHEY and CDR2 as SVGEGT. V dropped 11 bases and J dropped 8 bases, with 25 bases sitting between them. The CDR3 spans 15 residues. This CDR3 reads CASIFRDVIQYTIYF. The CDR3 DNA follows: TGTGCCTCAATTTTCCGGGACGTTATTCAATACACCATATATTTT.

The rearrangement links TRBV7-3 to TRBJ2-1, with D possibly TRBD1 on 6 matching bases. Judging by the DNA end, TRBJ2-7 fits better; the J call may be wrong. The CDR3 runs to 19 residues. The germline V gene has CDR1 SGHTA and CDR2 FQGTGA. The chain's CDR3 is CASSSIRTLTGGRAYEQYF. CDR3 nucleotides: TGTGCCAGCAGCTCGATCCGTACCCTGACAGGTGGTAGGGCCTACGAGCAGTACTTC.

The chain recombines TRBV28 with TRBJ2-7, with 8 bases lining up with TRBD1. J lost 4 bases, V lost 6 bases, and 11 bases had no gene match. CDR1 and CDR2 (germline): MDHEN, SYDVKM. This CDR3 spans 15 amino acids. CDR3 sequence (DNA): TGTGCCAGCAGCTATTTGGGCAGGGGGCGATACGAGCAGTACTTC. Translated: CASSYLGRGRYEQYF.

This clonotype occurred many times. The chain employs TRBV4-2 and TRBJ2-1, with D possibly TRBD2 on 6 matching bases. Germline V gene lookup returns CDR1 LGHNA and CDR2 YNFKEQ. The CDR3 is made up of 16 amino acids. The V end was cut by 4 bases, the J end by 2 bases, with 15 bases between. CDR3 sequence reads: CASSPLGDSTYNEQFF. In DNA, the CDR3 is TGTGCCAGCAGCCCCTTGGGGGACTCAACCTACAATGAGCAGTTCTTC.

This clonotype was counted many times. The chain uses TRBV19 and TRBJ2-3, with 8 bases aligning to TRBD1. Germline V gene lookup returns CDR1 LNHDA and CDR2 SQIVND (reference sequence). V lost 5 bases, J lost 2 bases, and 18 bases stayed unmatched. This CDR3 comprises 19 residues. CDR3: CASSLDREPPGRLTDTQYF. CDR3 in DNA: TGTGCCAGTAGTCTGGACAGGGAACCCCCCGGGAGACTCACAGATACGCAGTATTTT.

With respect to this clonotype: No conserved phenylalanine or tryptophan ends this CDR3, so it is likely a read error. The DNA is omitted, as the CDR3 cannot be located on it reliably, and the CDR3 follows TCRdb's listing. The chain uses TRBV2 and TRBJ2-7; the D call TRBD1 from the table was never checked on the DNA. 17 amino acids form the CDR3, both terminal residues included. CDR1 and CDR2 (germline): SNHLY, FYNNEI. CDR3 sequence: CASSVPGQGARGYTFGS.

Only a few counts were recorded for this clonotype. This clone may be a read error of a much larger clone one base away. The rearrangement uses TRBV4-2 and TRBJ2-1; D perhaps matches TRBD1 (5 bases). CDR1 is LGHNA and CDR2 is YNFKEQ in the germline V gene. V was cut by 0 bases and J by 10 bases, with 13 bases left in between. This CDR3 contains 14 residues. CDR3: CASSQEDSPYEQFF. CDR3 sequence (DNA): TGTGCCAGCAGCCAAGAAGACAGCCCCTACGAGCAGTTCTTC.

The rearrangement joins TRBV4-2 to TRBJ2-1; 16 bases align to TRBD2. V was clipped by 4 bases and J by 7 bases; unmatched bases: 10. CDR1 is LGHNA and CDR2 is YNFKEQ in the germline V gene. There are 18 residues in the CDR3. The CDR3 sequence: CASSRVPGLAGGRNEQFF. The CDR3 DNA follows: TGTGCCAGCAGCCGCGTGCCGGGACTAGCGGGAGGGAGGAATGAGCAGTTCTTC.

The chain is built from TRBV25-1 and TRBJ2-5; D is perhaps TRBD1 (7 bases). The DNA end lines up better with TRBJ2-1; the J call may be wrong. The germline CDR1 and CDR2 sequences are MGHDK and SYGVNS. This CDR3 is 17 amino acids long. CDR3 residues: CASRGRGDRSWDYEQFF. CDR3 nucleotide sequence: TGTGCCAGCAGAGGAAGGGGGGACAGATCTTGGGATTATGAGCAGTTCTTC.

This clonotype was seen a handful of times. The J gene is TRBJ2-1, the V gene TRBV12-5; D is uncertain. The better agreement between TRBJ2-7 and the DNA end casts doubt on the J call. The CDR3 consists of 15 residues. Germline-derived CDR1 and CDR2 are LGHNT and FRNRAP. The CDR3 nucleotides are TGTGCTAGTGGTTTGGTAATGGTATCGGCCTACGAGCAGTACTTC. This codes for CASGLVMVSAYEQYF.

The rearrangement links TRBV25-1 to TRBJ2-7; D remains ambiguous. This CDR3 region has 15 residues. Germline CDR1 MGHDK, CDR2 SYGVNS. Trimming removed 1 base at V and 3 bases at J, with 13 bases between. DNA of the CDR3: TGTGCCAGCAGTGAATTTGCTGGGCGGAGCTACGAGCAGTACTTC. Protein: CASSEFAGRSYEQYF.

This chain links TRBV5-1 with TRBJ2-1, with 9 bases that match TRBD1. Germline loops: CDR1 SGHRS, CDR2 YFSETQ. The CDR3 extends over 13 amino acids. Losses at the gene ends were 1 base for V and 11 bases for J; bases not matched to a gene: 4. CDR3 in DNA: TGCGCCAGCAGCTTGAACTACAGGGGGCAGCAGTTCTTC. It translates to CASSLNYRGQQFF.